The text below deals with one TCR beta chain. As originally analysed: Reference gene primers were amplified, and this amplification served to estimate nucleated cell counts. Assay: immunoSEQ multiplex PCR; the TCRdb copy retains only in-frame clones and omits some. V and J calls and clone size come straight from that table; D and trimming were deduced from the DNA. The data show 100,000 to 130,000 clones, with around 90% seen just once and less than 1.5% held by the top ten. This CDR3 comprises 13 residues. V gave up 1 base and J gave up 13 bases, with 11 bases separating them. CDR1 is SGHVS, CDR2 FNYEAQ, per germline. These data belong to a study of blood T cell repertoires in COVID-19.

The material sequenced was peripheral blood. The chain links TRBV7-6 to TRBJ1-6; D gene unclear. The TCR was taken from a woman in her 30s with acute or convalescent COVID-19. The CDR3 sequence is CASSLEARRPLHF. In nucleotides, the CDR3 is TGTGCCAGCAGCTTAGAGGCGCGGAGGCCCCTCCACTTT.